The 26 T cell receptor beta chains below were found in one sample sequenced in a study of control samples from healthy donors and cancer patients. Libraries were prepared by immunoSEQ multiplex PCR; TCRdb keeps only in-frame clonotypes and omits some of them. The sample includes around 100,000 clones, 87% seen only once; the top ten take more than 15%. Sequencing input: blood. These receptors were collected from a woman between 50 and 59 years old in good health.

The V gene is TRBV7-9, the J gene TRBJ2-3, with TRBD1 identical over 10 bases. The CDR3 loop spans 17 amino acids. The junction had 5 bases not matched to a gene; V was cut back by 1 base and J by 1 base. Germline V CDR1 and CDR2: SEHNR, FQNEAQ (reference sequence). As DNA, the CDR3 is TGTGCCAGCAGCTTAGGAGGGACAGGGGCCCGCACAGATACGCAGTATTTT. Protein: CASSLGGTGARTDTQYF.

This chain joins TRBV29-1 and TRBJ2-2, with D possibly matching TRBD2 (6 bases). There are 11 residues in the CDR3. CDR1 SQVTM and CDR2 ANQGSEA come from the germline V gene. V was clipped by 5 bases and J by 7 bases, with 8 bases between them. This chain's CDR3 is CSVPGSGELFF. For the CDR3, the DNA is TGCAGCGTTCCCGGGAGCGGGGAGCTGTTTTTT.

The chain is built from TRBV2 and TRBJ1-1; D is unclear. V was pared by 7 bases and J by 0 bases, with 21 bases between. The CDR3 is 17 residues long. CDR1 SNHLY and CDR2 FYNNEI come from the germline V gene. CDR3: CASIARPELTMNTEAFF. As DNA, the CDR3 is TGTGCCAGCATCGCAAGGCCGGAACTGACAATGAACACTGAAGCTTTCTTT.

The CDR3 protein is CASSLSKGNIAEAFF. DNA for the CDR3: TGCGCCAGCAGCTTGAGTAAAGGGAATATCGCTGAAGCTTTCTTT. The V gene is TRBV5-1, the J gene TRBJ1-1; D is uncertain. CDR1 is SGHRS and CDR2 is YFSETQ in the germline V gene. Trimming cost V 1 base and J 6 bases, with 16 bases left between them. The length of the CDR3 is 15 residues.

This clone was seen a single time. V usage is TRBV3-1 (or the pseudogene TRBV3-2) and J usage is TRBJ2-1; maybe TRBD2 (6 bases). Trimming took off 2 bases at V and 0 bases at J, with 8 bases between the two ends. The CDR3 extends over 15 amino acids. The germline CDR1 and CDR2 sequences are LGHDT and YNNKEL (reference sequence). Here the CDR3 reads CASSQFSGSYNEQFF. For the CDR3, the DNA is TGTGCCAGCAGCCAATTTAGCGGCTCCTACAATGAGCAGTTCTTC.

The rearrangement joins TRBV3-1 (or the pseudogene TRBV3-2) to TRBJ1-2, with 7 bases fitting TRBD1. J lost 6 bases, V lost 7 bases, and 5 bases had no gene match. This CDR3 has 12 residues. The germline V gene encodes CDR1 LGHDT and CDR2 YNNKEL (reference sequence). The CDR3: CASNDRVDGYTF. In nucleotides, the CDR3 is TGTGCCAGCAACGACAGGGTCGATGGCTACACCTTC.

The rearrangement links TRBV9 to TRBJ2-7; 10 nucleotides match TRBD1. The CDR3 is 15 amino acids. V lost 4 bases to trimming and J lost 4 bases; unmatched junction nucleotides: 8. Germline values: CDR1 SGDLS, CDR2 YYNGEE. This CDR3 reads CASSSQGQGIYEQYF. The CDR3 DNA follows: TGTGCCAGCAGCTCACAGGGACAGGGGATATACGAGCAGTACTTC. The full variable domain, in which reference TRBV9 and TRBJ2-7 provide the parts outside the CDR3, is DSGVTQTPKHLITATGQRVTLRCSPRSGDLSVYWYQQSLDQGLQFLIQYYNGEERAKGNILERFSAQQFPDLHSELNLSSLELGDSALYFCASSSQGQGIYEQYFGPGTRLTVT.

The CDR3 reads CASSSADRGNSPLHF. In DNA form, the CDR3 reads TGTGCCAGCAGTTCCGCGGACAGGGGAAATTCACCCCTCCACTTT. V is TRBV6-6 and J is TRBJ1-6; 9 bases agree with TRBD1. Per germline, CDR1 MNHNY and CDR2 SVGAGI (reference sequence). Trimming took 4 bases from V and 7 from J; bases not matched to a gene: 5. CDR3 length: 15 amino acids.

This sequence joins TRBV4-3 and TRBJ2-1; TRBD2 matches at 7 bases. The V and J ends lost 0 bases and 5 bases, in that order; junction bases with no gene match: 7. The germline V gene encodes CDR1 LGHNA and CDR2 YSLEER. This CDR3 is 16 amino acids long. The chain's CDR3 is CASSQDRTSADNEQFF. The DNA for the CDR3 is TGCGCCAGCAGCCAAGACAGAACTAGCGCTGACAATGAGCAGTTCTTC.

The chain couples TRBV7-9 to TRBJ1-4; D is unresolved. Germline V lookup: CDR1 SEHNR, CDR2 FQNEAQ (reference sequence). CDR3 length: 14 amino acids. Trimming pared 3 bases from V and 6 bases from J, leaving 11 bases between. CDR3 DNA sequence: TGTGCCAGCAGCTTGCGTAGGGAGGATGAAAAACTGTTTTTT. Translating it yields CASSLRREDEKLFF. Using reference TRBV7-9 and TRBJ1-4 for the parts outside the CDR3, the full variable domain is DTGVSQNPRHKITKRGQNVTFRCDPISEHNRLYWYRQTLGQGPEFLTYFQNEAQLEKSRLLSDRFSAERPKGSFSTLEIQRTEQGDSAMYLCASSLRREDEKLFFGSGTQLSVL.

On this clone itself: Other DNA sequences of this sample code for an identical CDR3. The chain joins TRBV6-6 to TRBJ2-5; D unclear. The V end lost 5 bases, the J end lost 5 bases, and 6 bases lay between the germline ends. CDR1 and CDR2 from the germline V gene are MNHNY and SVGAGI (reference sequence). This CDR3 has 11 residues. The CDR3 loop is CASSPWETQYF. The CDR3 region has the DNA TGTGCCAGCAGTCCGTGGGAGACCCAGTACTTC.

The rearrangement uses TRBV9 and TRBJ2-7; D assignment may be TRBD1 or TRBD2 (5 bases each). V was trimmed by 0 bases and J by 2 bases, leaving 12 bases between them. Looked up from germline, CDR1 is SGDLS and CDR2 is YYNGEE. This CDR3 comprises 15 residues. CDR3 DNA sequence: TGTGCCAGCAGCGTAGGTTCGGGGACGACCTACGAGCAGTACTTC. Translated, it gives CASSVGSGTTYEQYF.

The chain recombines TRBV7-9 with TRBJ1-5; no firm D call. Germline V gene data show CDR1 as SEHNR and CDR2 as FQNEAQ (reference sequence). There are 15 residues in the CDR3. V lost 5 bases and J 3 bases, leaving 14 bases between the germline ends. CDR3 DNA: TGTGCCAGCAGCCTTTCCGGAGGGTTCAATCAGCCCCAGCATTTT. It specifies CASSLSGGFNQPQHF. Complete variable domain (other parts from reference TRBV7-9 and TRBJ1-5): DTGVSQNPRHKITKRGQNVTFRCDPISEHNRLYWYRQTLGQGPEFLTYFQNEAQLEKSRLLSDRFSAERPKGSFSTLEIQRTEQGDSAMYLCASSLSGGFNQPQHFGDGTRLSIL.

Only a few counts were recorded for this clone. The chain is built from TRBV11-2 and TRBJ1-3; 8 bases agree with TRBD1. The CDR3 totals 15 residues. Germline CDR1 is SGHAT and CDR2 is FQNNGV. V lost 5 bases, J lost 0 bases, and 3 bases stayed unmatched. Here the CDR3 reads CASSPGTGSGNTIYF. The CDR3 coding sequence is TGTGCCAGCAGCCCTGGGACAGGCTCTGGAAACACCATATATTTT.

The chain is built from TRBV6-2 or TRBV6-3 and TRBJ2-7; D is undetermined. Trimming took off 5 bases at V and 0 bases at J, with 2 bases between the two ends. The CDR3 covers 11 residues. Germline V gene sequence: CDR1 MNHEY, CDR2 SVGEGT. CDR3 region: CASSPSYEQYF. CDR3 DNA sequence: TGTGCCAGCAGTCCCTCCTACGAGCAGTACTTC.

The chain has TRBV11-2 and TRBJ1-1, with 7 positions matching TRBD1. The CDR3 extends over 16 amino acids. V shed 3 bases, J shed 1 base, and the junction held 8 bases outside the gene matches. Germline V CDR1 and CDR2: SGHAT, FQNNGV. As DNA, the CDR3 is TGTGCCAGCAGCTTGTCCGGGACAGTGCCGAACACTGAAGCTTTCTTT. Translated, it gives CASSLSGTVPNTEAFF. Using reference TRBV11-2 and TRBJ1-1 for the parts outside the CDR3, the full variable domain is EAGVAQSPRYKIIEKRQSVAFWCNPISGHATLYWYQQILGQGPKLLIQFQNNGVVDDSQLPKDRFSAERLKGVDSTLKIQPAKLEDSAVYLCASSLSGTVPNTEAFFGQGTRLTVV.

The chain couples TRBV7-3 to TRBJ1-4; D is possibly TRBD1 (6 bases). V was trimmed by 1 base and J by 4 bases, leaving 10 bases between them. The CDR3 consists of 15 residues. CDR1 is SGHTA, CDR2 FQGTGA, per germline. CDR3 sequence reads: CASSLNGQLNEKLFF. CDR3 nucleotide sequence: TGTGCCAGCAGCTTAAACGGACAGCTTAATGAAAAACTGTTTTTT.

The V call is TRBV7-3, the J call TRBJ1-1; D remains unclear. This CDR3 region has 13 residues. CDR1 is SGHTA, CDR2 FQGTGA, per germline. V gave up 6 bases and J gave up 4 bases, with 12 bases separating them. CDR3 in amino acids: CASSLADFTEAFF. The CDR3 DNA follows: TGTGCCAGCAGTTTGGCGGATTTCACTGAAGCTTTCTTT.

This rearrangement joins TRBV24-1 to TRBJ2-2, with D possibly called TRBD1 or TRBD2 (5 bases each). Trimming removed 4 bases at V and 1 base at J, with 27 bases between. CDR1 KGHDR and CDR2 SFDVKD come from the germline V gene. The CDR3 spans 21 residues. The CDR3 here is CATSDMPGTGRGGENTGELFF. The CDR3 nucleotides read TGTGCCACCAGTGACATGCCAGGCACGGGGCGAGGTGGAGAGAACACCGGGGAGCTGTTTTTT.

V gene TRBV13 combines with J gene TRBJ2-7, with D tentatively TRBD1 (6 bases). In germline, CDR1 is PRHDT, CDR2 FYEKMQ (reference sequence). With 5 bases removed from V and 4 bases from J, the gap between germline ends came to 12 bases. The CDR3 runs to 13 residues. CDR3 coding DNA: TGTGCCAGCAGCATTCGACAGGATTACGAGCAGTACTTC. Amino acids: CASSIRQDYEQYF.

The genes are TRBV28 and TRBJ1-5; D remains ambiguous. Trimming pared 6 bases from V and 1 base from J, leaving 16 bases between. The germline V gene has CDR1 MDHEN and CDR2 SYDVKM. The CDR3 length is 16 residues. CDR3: CASSRTDGVSNQPQHF. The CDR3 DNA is TGTGCCAGCAGCCGGACGGACGGGGTAAGCAATCAGCCCCAGCATTTT. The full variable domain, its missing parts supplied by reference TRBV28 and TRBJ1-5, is DVKVTQSSRYLVKRTGEKVFLECVQDMDHENMFWYRQDPGLGLRLIYFSYDVKMKEKGDIPEGYSVSREKKERFSLILESASTNQTSMYLCASSRTDGVSNQPQHFGDGTRLSIL.

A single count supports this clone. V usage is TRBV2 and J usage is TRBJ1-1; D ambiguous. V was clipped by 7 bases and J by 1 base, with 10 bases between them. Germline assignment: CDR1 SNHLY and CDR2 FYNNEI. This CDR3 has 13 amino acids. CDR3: CASTLTWNTEAFF. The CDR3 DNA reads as TGTGCCAGCACCCTGACCTGGAACACTGAAGCTTTCTTT.

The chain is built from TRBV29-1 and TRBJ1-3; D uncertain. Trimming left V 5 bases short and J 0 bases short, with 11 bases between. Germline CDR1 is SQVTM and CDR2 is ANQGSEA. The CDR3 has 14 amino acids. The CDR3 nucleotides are TGCAGCGTTCTAGCCCGCCTCTCTGGAAACACCATATATTTT. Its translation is CSVLARLSGNTIYF.

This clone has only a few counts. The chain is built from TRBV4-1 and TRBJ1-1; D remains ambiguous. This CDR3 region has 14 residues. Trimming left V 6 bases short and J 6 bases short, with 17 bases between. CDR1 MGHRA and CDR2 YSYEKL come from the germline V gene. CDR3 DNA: TGCGCCAGCAGTCTACGAGTCCTGGGCCCTGAAGCTTTCTTT. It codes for CASSLRVLGPEAFF.

This CDR3 is CASSLQTQGNTDTQYF. In DNA form, the CDR3 reads TGTGCCAGCAGCTTACAGACCCAAGGGAACACAGATACGCAGTATTTT. This chain links TRBV11-2 with TRBJ2-3; D is unclear. Germline V gene lookup returns CDR1 SGHAT and CDR2 FQNNGV. CDR3 length: 16 residues. The germline V and J ends were trimmed by 2 bases and 2 bases, with 14 bases remaining between them. Looking up the rest from reference TRBV11-2 and TRBJ2-3 gives the full variable domain: EAGVAQSPRYKIIEKRQSVAFWCNPISGHATLYWYQQILGQGPKLLIQFQNNGVVDDSQLPKDRFSAERLKGVDSTLKIQPAKLEDSAVYLCASSLQTQGNTDTQYFGPGTRLTVL.

CDR3 sequence reads: CATSRERQGTFAILFF. DNA of the CDR3: TGTGCCACCAGCAGAGAGCGACAGGGTACCTTCGCTATCCTGTTTTTT. This chain connects TRBV15 to TRBJ1-4, with 7 nucleotides matching TRBD1. Germline CDR1 reads LNHNV; CDR2 reads YYDKDF (reference sequence). The CDR3 spans 16 residues. With V trimmed by 0 bases and J by 14 bases, 15 bases remained unmatched.